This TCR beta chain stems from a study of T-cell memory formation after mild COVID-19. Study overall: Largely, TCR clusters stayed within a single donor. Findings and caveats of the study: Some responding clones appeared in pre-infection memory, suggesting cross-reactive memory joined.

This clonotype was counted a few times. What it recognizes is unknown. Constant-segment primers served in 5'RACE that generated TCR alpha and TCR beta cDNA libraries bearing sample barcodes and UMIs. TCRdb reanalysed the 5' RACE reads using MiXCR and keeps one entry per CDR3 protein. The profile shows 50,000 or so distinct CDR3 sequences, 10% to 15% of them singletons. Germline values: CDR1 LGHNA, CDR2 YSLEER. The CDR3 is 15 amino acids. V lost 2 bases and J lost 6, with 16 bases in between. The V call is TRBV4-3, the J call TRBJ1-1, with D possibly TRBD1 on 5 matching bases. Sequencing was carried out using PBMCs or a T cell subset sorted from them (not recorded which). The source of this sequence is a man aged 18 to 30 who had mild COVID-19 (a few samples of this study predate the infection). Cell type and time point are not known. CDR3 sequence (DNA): TGCGCCAGCAGCCAATCCGGGACCATCGGGGCTGAAGCTTTCTTT. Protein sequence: CASSQSGTIGAEAFF.